Reported below is one TCR beta chain. This clonotype was observed many times. The antigen it recognizes is unknown. Per-base quality was not reported, and no clone a single base away is much larger than it. This sample was included in a study of molecular identifiers for immune sequencing clone quantification (dated by TCRdb to 2016 to 2019). Notes on the research overall: In a replicate experiment, RNA from approximately 22,000 or 94,000 naive CD8 T cells was split into five aliquots, four of which were sequenced. The study was a methods study using CD8 T cells to benchmark molecular-identifier clustering-based TCR repertoire sequencing (MIDCIRS) and TCR RNA copy counting. What the study reported, not specific to this receptor: The naive libraries included spiked-in Jurkat TCR RNA (over nine copies' worth), and this RNA is not part of the donor repertoire. Spiked-in Jurkat TCR RNA equivalent to a single cell was reported to be detectable even among over 800,000 naive CD8 T cells. Without barcode sub-clustering, chimeric consensus sequences inflated TCR diversity; chimeras reached as high as 47%. In CMV-specific effector cells, over 99% of molecules were held by clones above 20 RNA copies, whereas under 1% of molecules were held by such clones in naive cells. The sizes of highly expanded clones could end up underestimated when identical TCR molecules share a barcode. Roughly 3 recovered TCR RNA copies per cell were obtained by modeling, versus about 10 by digital PCR, implying a capture efficiency of about 30%.

The library was built by means of PCR. Sequencing took place on a NextSeq 500. Bulk TCR libraries were prepared as previously described, using TCR primers listed in Table S5. Total RNA was purified with the Qiagen AllPrep DNA/RNA kit. Before analysis, reads from multiple sequencing runs of one library were combined. The authors' pipeline ran thus. Only reads with exact TCR constant sequence were kept, trimmed to 150 nt, and grouped by their 12-nt molecular barcodes. Reads within each barcode group were sub-clustered using a 15% Levenshtein threshold, and quality-weighted consensus sequences were constructed for each RNA molecule. Non-functional sequences were filtered out, along with any lower-count sequence sitting one edit away from another sequence. Barcode sub-clusters with fewer than 20% of the maximum read count were removed, based on fitting two negative binomial distributions. TCRdb reworked the public reads: Q25 trimming with fastp, MiXCR clone assembly, productive beta chains retained. Every distinct CDR3 protein forms one entry, paired with its most common genes and DNA. Here the V and J calls rest on TCRdb's processing, not on the authors' analysis. Here the sample has roughly 630,000 distinct CDR3 sequences; around 25% occur a single time. The ten largest clones add up to 0.78% of the sample.

Libraries of naive CD8 T cells were generated from about 21,000 to 970,000 sorted cells, with 10%, 30% or 50% of the purified RNA used. Naive CD8 T cells were FACS-sorted as CD8+CD4-CCR7+CD45RA+ on a BD FACSAria II into RLT Plus buffer. To test detection sensitivity, Jurkat RNA equal to under 13 TCR copies was added to samples of roughly 17,000-1,100,000 naive CD8 T cells. CD8 T cells were enriched using RosetteSep CD8+ T Cell Enrichment Cocktail and Ficoll-Paque, and the enriched cells then underwent ACK red cell lysis. V sheds 6 bases and J sheds 3 bases, leaving 9 bases between their ends. Spanning cysteine to phenylalanine, the CDR3 consists of 13 amino acids. Only CDR3 DNA remains: 39 bases, in frame from the first base. Based on the germline V gene (reference sequence), the CDR1 and CDR2 sequences are MNHNY and SVGAGI.

The source material was naive CD8+ T cells from blood, with Jurkat cell RNA spiked in. Taken with the paper, the label for cell subset or site translates to: FACS-sorted CD8+CD4-CCR7+CD45RA+ naive T cells. The TCR comes from a human donor in good health. Some libraries in this study had Jurkat cell RNA spiked in. The chain is made from TRBV6-6 and TRBJ1-5; the best D guess is TRBD1, with 5 bases matching. This receptor carries the CDR3 CASSTGPNQPQHF. The DNA sequence reads TGTGCCAGCAGCACAGGACCCAATCAGCCCCAGCATTTT.